This T cell receptor (beta chain) emerged from a study of circulating and synovial CD4+ cells in juvenile arthritis. Whole-study results and caveats: Shared-clonotype fractions with synovium likely underestimate full repertoire overlap.

In regard to this clone: Antigen unknown.

TCRdb keeps only in-frame clones here, not all; method: immunoSEQ multiplex PCR. Of 25,000 to 35,000 clones in the sample, about 94% were seen once. The J segment lost 2 bases and the V segment lost 5 bases, leaving 7 bases of the junction unmatched. The CDR3 is made up of 15 amino acids. In germline, CDR1 is SGHRS, CDR2 YFSETQ. The material sequenced was CD4+ T cells from blood. The chain couples TRBV5-1 to TRBJ2-3, with TRBD1 matching over 8 bases. The origin of this receptor is a human donor with juvenile idiopathic arthritis. The CDR3 sequence is CASRGRDRYTDTQYF. CDR3 DNA sequence: TGCGCCAGCAGGGGACGGGACAGGTACACAGATACGCAGTATTTT.